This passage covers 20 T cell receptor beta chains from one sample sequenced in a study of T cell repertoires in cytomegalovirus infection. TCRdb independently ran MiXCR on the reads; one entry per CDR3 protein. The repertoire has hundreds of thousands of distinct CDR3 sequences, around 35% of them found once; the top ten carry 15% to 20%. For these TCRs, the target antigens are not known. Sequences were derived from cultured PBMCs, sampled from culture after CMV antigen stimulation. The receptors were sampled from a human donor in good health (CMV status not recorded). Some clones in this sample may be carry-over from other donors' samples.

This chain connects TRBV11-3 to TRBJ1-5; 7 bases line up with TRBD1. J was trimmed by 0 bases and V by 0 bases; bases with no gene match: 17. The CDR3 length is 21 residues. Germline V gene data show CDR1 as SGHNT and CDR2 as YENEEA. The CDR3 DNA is TGTGCCAGCAGCTTAGAGGTGATGGGGGACAGCCTTAAATATAGCAATCAGCCCCAGCATTTT. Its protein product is CASSLEVMGDSLKYSNQPQHF.

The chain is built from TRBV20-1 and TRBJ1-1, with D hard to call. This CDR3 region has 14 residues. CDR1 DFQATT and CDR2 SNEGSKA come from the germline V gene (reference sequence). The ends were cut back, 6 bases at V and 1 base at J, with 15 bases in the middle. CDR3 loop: CSAHLGSQNTEAFF. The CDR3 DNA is TGCAGTGCCCACCTAGGCAGCCAGAACACTGAAGCTTTCTTT.

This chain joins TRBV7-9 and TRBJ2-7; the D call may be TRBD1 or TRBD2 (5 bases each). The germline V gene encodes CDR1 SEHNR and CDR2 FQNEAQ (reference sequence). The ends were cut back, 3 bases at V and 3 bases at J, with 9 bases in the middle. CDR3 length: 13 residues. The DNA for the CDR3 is TGTGCCAGCAGCTTGGGACCGGACTACGAGCAGTACTTC. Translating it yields CASSLGPDYEQYF.

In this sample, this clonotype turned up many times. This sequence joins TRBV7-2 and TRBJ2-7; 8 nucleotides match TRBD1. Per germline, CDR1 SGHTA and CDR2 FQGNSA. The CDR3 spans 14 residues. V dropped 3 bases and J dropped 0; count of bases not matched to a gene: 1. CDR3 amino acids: CASSLTGVSYEQYF. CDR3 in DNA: TGTGCCAGCAGCTTGACAGGGGTCTCCTACGAGCAGTACTTC.

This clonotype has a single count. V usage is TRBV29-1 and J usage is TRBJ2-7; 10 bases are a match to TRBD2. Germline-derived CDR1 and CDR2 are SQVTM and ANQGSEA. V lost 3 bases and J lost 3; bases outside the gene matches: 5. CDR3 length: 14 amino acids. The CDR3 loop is CSVEDPSGSYEQYF. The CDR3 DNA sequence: TGCAGCGTTGAGGATCCTAGCGGGAGCTACGAGCAGTACTTC.

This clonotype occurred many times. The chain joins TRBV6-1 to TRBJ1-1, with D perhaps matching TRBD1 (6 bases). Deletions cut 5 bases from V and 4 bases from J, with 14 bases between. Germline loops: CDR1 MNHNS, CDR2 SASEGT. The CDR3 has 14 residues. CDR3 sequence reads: CASSPTQGGTEAFF. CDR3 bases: TGTGCCAGCAGTCCCACACAGGGAGGCACTGAAGCTTTCTTT.

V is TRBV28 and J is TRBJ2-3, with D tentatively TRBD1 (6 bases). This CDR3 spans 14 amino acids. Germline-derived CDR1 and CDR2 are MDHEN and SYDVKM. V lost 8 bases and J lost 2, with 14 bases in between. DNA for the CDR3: TGTGCCAGCGCTGGGACACCCAACACAGATACGCAGTATTTT. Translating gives CASAGTPNTDTQYF.

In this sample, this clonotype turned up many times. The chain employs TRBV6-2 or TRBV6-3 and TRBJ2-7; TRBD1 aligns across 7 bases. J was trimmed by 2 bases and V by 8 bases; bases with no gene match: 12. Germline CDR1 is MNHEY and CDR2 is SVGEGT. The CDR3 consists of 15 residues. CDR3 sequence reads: CASSLAGQGAYEQYF. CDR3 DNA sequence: TGTGCCAGCTCCCTAGCAGGGCAGGGGGCCTACGAGCAGTACTTC.

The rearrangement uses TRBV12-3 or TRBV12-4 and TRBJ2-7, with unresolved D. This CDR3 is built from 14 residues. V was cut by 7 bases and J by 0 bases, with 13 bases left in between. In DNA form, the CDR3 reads TGTGCCAGCAAGAAGGACGGCAGCTCCTACGAGCAGTACTTC. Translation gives CASKKDGSSYEQYF.

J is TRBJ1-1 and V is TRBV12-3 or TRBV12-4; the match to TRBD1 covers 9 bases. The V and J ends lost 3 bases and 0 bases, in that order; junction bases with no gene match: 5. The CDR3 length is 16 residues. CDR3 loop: CASSLGQGMVNTEAFF. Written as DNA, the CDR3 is TGTGCCAGCAGTTTGGGACAGGGTATGGTGAACACTGAAGCTTTCTTT.

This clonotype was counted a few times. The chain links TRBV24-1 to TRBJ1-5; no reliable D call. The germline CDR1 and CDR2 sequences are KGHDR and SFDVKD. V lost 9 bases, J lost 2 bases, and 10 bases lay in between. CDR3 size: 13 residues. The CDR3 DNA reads TGTGCCACCTCTAGGTCGGGCAATCAGCCCCAGCATTTT. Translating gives CATSRSGNQPQHF.

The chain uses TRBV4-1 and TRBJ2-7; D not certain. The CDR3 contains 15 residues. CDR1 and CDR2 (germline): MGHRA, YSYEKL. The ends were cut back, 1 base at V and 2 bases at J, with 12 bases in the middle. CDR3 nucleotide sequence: TGCGCCAGCAGCCAAGTTGGTCGTCTAGCCTACGAGCAGTACTTC. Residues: CASSQVGRLAYEQYF.

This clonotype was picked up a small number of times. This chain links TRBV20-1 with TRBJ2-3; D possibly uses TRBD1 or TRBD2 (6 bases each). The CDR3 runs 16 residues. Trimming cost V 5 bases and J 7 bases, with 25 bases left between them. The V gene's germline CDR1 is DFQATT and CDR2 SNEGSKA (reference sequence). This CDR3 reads CSAVNSRGRLRNTQYF. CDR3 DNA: TGCAGTGCTGTAAATTCACGGGGGCGACTAAGAAATACGCAGTATTTT.

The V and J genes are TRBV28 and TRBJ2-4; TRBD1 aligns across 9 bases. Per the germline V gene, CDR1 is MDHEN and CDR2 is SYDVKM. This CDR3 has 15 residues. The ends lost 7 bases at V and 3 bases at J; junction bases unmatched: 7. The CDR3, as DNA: TGTGCCAGCACGGAACAGGGGGCAGGCAAAAACATTCAGTACTTC. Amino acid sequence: CASTEQGAGKNIQYF.

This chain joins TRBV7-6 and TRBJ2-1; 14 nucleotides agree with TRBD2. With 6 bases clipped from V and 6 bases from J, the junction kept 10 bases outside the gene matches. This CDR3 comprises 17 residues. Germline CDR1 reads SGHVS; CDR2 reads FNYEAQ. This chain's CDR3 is CASSFTWGLAGANEQFF. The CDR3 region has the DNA TGTGCCAGCAGTTTCACGTGGGGACTAGCGGGAGCCAATGAGCAGTTCTTC.

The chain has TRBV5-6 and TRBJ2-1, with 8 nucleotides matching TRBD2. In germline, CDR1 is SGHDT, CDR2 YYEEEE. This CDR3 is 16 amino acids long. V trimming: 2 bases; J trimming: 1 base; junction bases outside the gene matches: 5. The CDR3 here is CASSFVAGHSYNEQFF. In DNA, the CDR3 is TGTGCCAGCAGCTTCGTAGCGGGACATTCCTACAATGAGCAGTTCTTC.

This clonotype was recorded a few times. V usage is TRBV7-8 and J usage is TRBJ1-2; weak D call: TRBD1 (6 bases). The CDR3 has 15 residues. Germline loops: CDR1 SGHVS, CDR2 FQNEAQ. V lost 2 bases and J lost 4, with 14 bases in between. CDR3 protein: CASSLPPGATYGYTF. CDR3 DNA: TGTGCCAGCAGCTTACCTCCAGGGGCAACCTATGGCTACACCTTC.

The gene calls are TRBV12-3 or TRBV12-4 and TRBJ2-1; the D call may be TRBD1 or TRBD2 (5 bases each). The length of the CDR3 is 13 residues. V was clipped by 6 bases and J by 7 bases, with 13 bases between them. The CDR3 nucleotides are TGTGCCAGCAGCTTGGGGGAGTCGAATGAGCAGTTCTTC. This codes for CASSLGESNEQFF.

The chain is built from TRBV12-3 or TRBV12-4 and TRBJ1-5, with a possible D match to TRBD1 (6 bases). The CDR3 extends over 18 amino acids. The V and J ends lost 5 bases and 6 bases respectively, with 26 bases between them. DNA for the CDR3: TGTGCCAGCAGTCCCCGAGGGGGGCGCGGCCGATGGGGTCAGCCCCAGCATTTT. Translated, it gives CASSPRGGRGRWGQPQHF.

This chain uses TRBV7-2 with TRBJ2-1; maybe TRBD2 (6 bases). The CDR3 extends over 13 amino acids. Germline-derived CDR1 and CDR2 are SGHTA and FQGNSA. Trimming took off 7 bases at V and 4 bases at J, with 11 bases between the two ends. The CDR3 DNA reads TGTGCCAGCACCCTTGGGGGGTACAATGAGCAGTTCTTC. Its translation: CASTLGGYNEQFF.